Listed below are T cell receptor beta chains from one sample, sequenced in a study of cytomegalovirus exposure and HLA in healthy donors. The data were produced by immunoSEQ multiplex PCR, yet TCRdb's version contains in-frame clones alone and is incomplete. The sample has some 100,000 clones, 60% to 85% seen once. The material sequenced was PBMCs. All receptors derive from a man aged 45-65 years in good health and CMV-seronegative. Each CDR3 is given with its conserved first and last residue. The order of the fields is clone size, D gene, J gene, V gene, CDR3 DNA, CDR3 protein. The D gene is left open where the match is weak. The size field is filled for only some rows; it gives once, few, many or a size class.

clone_size: NA
d_call: TRBD1
j_call: TRBJ2-7
v_call: TRBV15
cdr3_nt: TGTGCCACCAGCAGAGCGGGGACAGGGGGATACGAGCAGTACTTC
cdr3_aa: CATSRAGTGGYEQYF

clone_size: NA
d_call: NA
j_call: TRBJ2-1
v_call: TRBV6-5
cdr3_nt: TGTGCCAGCAGTTACTCGACGGGGTCCTACAATGAGCAGTTCTTC
cdr3_aa: CASSYSTGSYNEQFF

clone_size: few
d_call: NA
j_call: TRBJ1-1
v_call: TRBV7-9
cdr3_nt: TGTGCCAGCAGCTTAGAGGCCGGCGGAGCTTTCTTT
cdr3_aa: CASSLEAGGAFF

clone_size: NA
d_call: NA
j_call: TRBJ2-1
v_call: TRBV19
cdr3_nt: TGTGCCAGTAGTGGCGGGCCCGAATACAATGAGCAGTTCTTC
cdr3_aa: CASSGGPEYNEQFF

clone_size: NA
d_call: NA
j_call: TRBJ2-7
v_call: TRBV6-6
cdr3_nt: TGTGCCAGCAGGGGAGGGGGGGCTATAGTTAACGAGCAGTACTTC
cdr3_aa: CASRGGGAIVNEQYF

clone_size: NA
d_call: NA
j_call: TRBJ2-6
v_call: TRBV19
cdr3_nt: TGTGCCAGTAGTATGTGGTCGGGAGGGGCCAACGTCCTGACTTTC
cdr3_aa: CASSMWSGGANVLTF

clone_size: NA
d_call: TRBD1
j_call: TRBJ1-2
v_call: TRBV2
cdr3_nt: TGTGCCGCTGCGGGACAGTTCTATGGCTACACCTTC
cdr3_aa: CAAAGQFYGYTF

clone_size: NA
d_call: TRBD1
j_call: TRBJ1-2
v_call: TRBV27
cdr3_nt: TGTGCCAGCAGCAAAACAGGGGTGGCCTATGGCTACACCTTC
cdr3_aa: CASSKTGVAYGYTF

clone_size: NA
d_call: NA
j_call: TRBJ2-4
v_call: TRBV7-2
cdr3_nt: TGTGCCAGCAGCCCCCAGGGGATGGCCAAAAACATTCAGTACTTC
cdr3_aa: CASSPQGMAKNIQYF

clone_size: few
d_call: NA
j_call: TRBJ1-6
v_call: TRBV2
cdr3_nt: TGTGCCAGCAGTGAAGCGCGTACCCTCCACTTT
cdr3_aa: CASSEARTLHF

clone_size: NA
d_call: NA
j_call: TRBJ2-5
v_call: TRBV28
cdr3_nt: TGTGCCAGCAGTTCTGAAGAGACCCAGTACTTC
cdr3_aa: CASSSEETQYF